The sequence of this T cell receptor (beta chain) was determined in a study of blood T cell repertoires in COVID-19. The overall study: There were acute and convalescent COVID-19 samples, and they came from the United States, Italy and Spain.

Profiled with immunoSEQ multiplex PCR; TCRdb holds only in-frame clones, not every one. Altogether about 100,000 clones are present, roughly 85% being singletons, with the ten largest covering 3.5% to 4.5%. V lost 0 bases and J lost 9; bases outside the gene matches: 6. The CDR3 is 15 residues long. Germline lookup yields CDR1 SGHRS and CDR2 YFSETQ. This rearrangement joins TRBV5-1 to TRBJ2-1; TRBD2 aligns across 10 bases. This TCR derives from a man aged 55 to 69 with acute or convalescent COVID-19. Specimen: peripheral blood. CDR3: CASSLDRAGGFEQFF. The CDR3 DNA is TGCGCCAGCAGCTTGGATCGAGCGGGAGGGTTTGAGCAGTTCTTC. Full variable domain (remainder filled in from reference TRBV5-1 and TRBJ2-1): KAGVTQTPRYLIKTRGQQVTLSCSPISGHRSVSWYQQTPGQGLQFLFEYFSETQRNKGNFPGRFSGRQFSNSRSEMNVSTLELGDSALYLCASSLDRAGGFEQFFGPGTRLTVL.